These T cell receptor beta chains were read from a single sample in a study of shared T cell receptors in the human thymus. Only in-frame clones appear in the TCRdb table, and some are missing; sequencing was by immunoSEQ multiplex PCR. Of 550,000 to 800,000 clones in the sample, 70% to 90% were seen once. A further study also used this sample, focusing on human thymus T cells.

Sequencing was done on a sample of thymocytes. The source of these receptors is a girl in the first two years of life with a congenital heart defect. The CDR3 runs from the conserved cysteine through the conserved F or W. The order of the fields is V gene, D gene, clone size, J gene, CDR3 protein, CDR3 DNA. The D gene is left open where the match is weak. Not every row has a clone size; where given, it reads once, few, many or a size class.

TRBV18	.	.	TRBJ2-3	CASSPEVYDRLGYTDTQYF	TGTGCCAGCTCACCAGAGGTCTATGACAGGCTCGGCTACACAGATACGCAGTATTTT
TRBV9	.	.	TRBJ1-1	CASSLTGSKNTEAFF	TGTGCCAGCAGCTTAACGGGGTCCAAGAACACTGAAGCTTTCTTT
TRBV5-4	.	few	TRBJ1-2	CASSLVGLYGYTF	TGTGCCAGCAGCTTGGTGGGACTCTATGGCTACACCTTC
TRBV4-2	TRBD1	.	TRBJ1-5	CASSQTARLQGLCNQPQHF	TGTGCCAGCAGCCAGACTGCACGTCTACAGGGGCTGTGCAATCAGCCCCAGCATTTT
TRBV4-3	.	.	TRBJ1-1	CASSQDQAGLRYNTEAFF	TGCGCCAGCAGCCAAGATCAGGCTGGGCTCCGGTATAACACTGAAGCTTTCTTT
TRBV4-1	TRBD1	.	TRBJ2-3	CASSQDSRGRFFVKDTQYF	TGCGCCAGCAGCCAAGACTCCAGGGGGCGATTTTTTGTAAAAGATACGCAGTATTTT
TRBV6-5	TRBD1	.	TRBJ2-7	CASCSGTGYEQYF	TGTGCCAGCTGTTCCGGGACAGGCTACGAGCAGTACTTC
TRBV6-6	TRBD2	.	TRBJ2-7	CASRIRLADYEQYF	TGTGCCAGCAGGATCCGACTAGCGGACTACGAGCAGTACTTC
TRBV7-2	TRBD1	once	TRBJ1-1	CASSRGQGATEAFF	TGTGCCAGCAGCCGCGGACAGGGCGCCACTGAAGCTTTCTTT
TRBV6-6	.	.	TRBJ1-3	CASSLQDQDGNTIYF	TGTGCCAGCAGTTTACAGGACCAGGATGGAAACACCATATATTTT
TRBV5-1	.	.	TRBJ2-6	CASSLEGVVGANVLTF	TGCGCCAGCAGCTTGGAGGGGGTAGTTGGGGCCAACGTCCTGACTTTC
TRBV11-2	.	.	TRBJ2-7	CASSLVDTPYEQYF	TGTGCCAGCAGCTTAGTGGACACCCCGTACGAGCAGTACTTC
TRBV5-1	TRBD2	few	TRBJ2-1	CASSPGTSGKNEQFF	TGCGCCAGCAGCCCCGGGACTAGCGGTAAAAATGAGCAGTTCTTC
TRBV28	.	.	TRBJ2-7	CASSFTGTSEQYF	TGTGCCAGCAGTTTCACCGGGACAAGCGAGCAGTACTTC
TRBV4-3	.	.	TRBJ1-3	CASSRSSGLGNTIYF	TGCGCCAGCAGCCGCTCCTCAGGGCTTGGAAACACCATATATTTT
TRBV2	.	.	TRBJ2-7	CASRPGGGAKYEQYF	TGTGCCAGCCGGCCCGGTGGAGGGGCAAAATACGAGCAGTACTTC
TRBV6-6	.	once	TRBJ1-4	CASSPGVNEKLFF	TGTGCCAGCAGTCCGGGGGTTAATGAAAAACTGTTTTTT
TRBV19	.	.	TRBJ1-2	CASSPGLSGYTF	TGTGCCAGTAGTCCGGGACTCAGCGGCTACACCTTC
TRBV6-1	TRBD1	once	TRBJ1-5	CASSEGRDRVPNQPQHF	TGTGCCAGCAGTGAAGGCCGGGACAGGGTCCCGAATCAGCCCCAGCATTTT
TRBV12-5	.	once	TRBJ1-3	CASGLLTKEGSLNSGNTIYF	TGTGCTAGTGGTTTGTTAACTAAGGAGGGCAGCCTAAACTCTGGAAACACCATATATTTT
TRBV27	.	.	TRBJ2-5	CASSFRTGPQETQYF	TGTGCCAGCAGTTTCCGTACAGGACCCCAAGAGACCCAGTACTTC
TRBV27	TRBD1	.	TRBJ1-1	CASSYDRVTEAFF	TGTGCCAGCAGTTATGACAGGGTAACTGAAGCTTTCTTT
TRBV29-1	TRBD1	.	TRBJ2-7	CSVDAGTEVYEQYF	TGCAGCGTCGATGCCGGGACAGAAGTCTACGAGCAGTACTTC
TRBV5-6	.	.	TRBJ1-5	CASSFGGYNQPQHF	TGTGCCAGCAGCTTTGGGGGGTATAATCAGCCCCAGCATTTT
TRBV29-1	TRBD1	.	TRBJ2-7	CSGGTGMYEQYF	TGCAGCGGAGGGACAGGGATGTACGAGCAGTACTTC
TRBV9	TRBD2	.	TRBJ2-1	CASSVAGLAGTNEQFF	TGTGCCAGCAGCGTAGCTGGACTAGCGGGGACAAATGAGCAGTTCTTC
TRBV5-1	TRBD1	.	TRBJ1-1	CASSDPGQSNTEAFF	TGCGCCAGCAGCGACCCGGGACAGTCGAACACTGAAGCTTTCTTT
TRBV11-2	TRBD1	.	TRBJ1-1	CASSVSHRGTEAFF	TGTGCCAGCAGCGTATCCCACAGGGGCACTGAAGCTTTCTTT
TRBV4-2	TRBD2	.	TRBJ2-7	CASSQGVTSGGYEQYF	TGTGCCAGCAGCCAAGGGGTAACTAGCGGGGGGTACGAGCAGTACTTC
TRBV7-2	.	.	TRBJ1-2	CASSFLGHRSANYGYTF	TGTGCCAGCAGCTTCCTGGGACACAGATCCGCTAACTATGGCTACACCTTC
TRBV30	.	.	TRBJ1-1	CAWRGARHLEAFF	TGTGCCTGGCGCGGCGCCCGTCACCTCGAAGCTTTCTTT
TRBV4-1	.	.	TRBJ1-2	CASSQDRRGMRYGYTF	TGCGCCAGCAGCCAAGATCGTAGGGGAATGCGGTATGGCTACACCTTC
TRBV19	TRBD1	.	TRBJ2-2	CASSIGDRRGKVTGELFF	TGTGCCAGTAGTATAGGGGACAGGCGGGGAAAGGTCACCGGGGAGCTGTTTTTT
TRBV6-5	.	once	TRBJ1-1	CASSYSRGATEAFF	TGTGCCAGCAGTTACTCGCGGGGGGCGACTGAAGCTTTCTTT
TRBV11-2	TRBD1	.	TRBJ1-2	CASSRIQGAGGYGYTF	TGTGCCAGCAGCCGGATTCAGGGGGCAGGGGGCTATGGCTACACCTTC
TRBV4-1	.	once	TRBJ1-6	CASSQKSRRRSPLHF	TGCGCCAGCAGCCAGAAAAGCCGGCGGCGTTCACCCCTCCACTTT
TRBV28	TRBD1	.	TRBJ1-5	CASSPTDRGWSQPQHF	TGTGCCAGCAGTCCCACCGACAGGGGTTGGAGTCAGCCCCAGCATTTT
TRBV15	TRBD2	.	TRBJ2-1	CATSREGEGESSYNEQFF	TGTGCCACCAGCAGAGAGGGGGAGGGTGAGAGCTCCTACAATGAGCAGTTCTTC
TRBV5-1	TRBD1	.	TRBJ2-2	CASKSRFFQGAHSGELFF	TGCGCCAGCAAGTCAAGGTTCTTCCAGGGGGCGCATTCAGGGGAGCTGTTTTTT
TRBV6-5	TRBD2	.	TRBJ2-5	CASSYTLAGGWETQYF	TGTGCCAGCAGTTACACACTAGCGGGGGGTTGGGAGACCCAGTACTTC
TRBV5-3	.	.	TRBJ2-4	CARSSLGSGPGKNIQYF	TGTGCCAGAAGCTCCCTCGGTTCGGGTCCGGGCAAAAACATTCAGTACTTC
TRBV4-1	TRBD1	few	TRBJ1-2	CASSQVGGTESYGYTF	TGCGCCAGCAGCCAAGTCGGAGGGACAGAGAGCTATGGCTACACCTTC
TRBV5-4	.	.	TRBJ1-2	CASSSRSRGHPPYGYTF	TGTGCCAGCAGCTCCCGAAGTAGGGGTCACCCCCCCTATGGCTACACCTTC
TRBV6-6	TRBD2	.	TRBJ2-1	CASSIHGGGNNEQFF	TGTGCCAGCAGCATTCACGGGGGGGGGAACAATGAGCAGTTCTTC
TRBV5-4	.	.	TRBJ2-5	CASSLDPQQETQYF	TGTGCCAGCAGCTTGGATCCCCAACAAGAGACCCAGTACTTC